This T cell receptor beta chain was captured in a study of control samples from healthy donors and cancer patients. Measured with immunoSEQ multiplex PCR; TCRdb has only the in-frame clones, and not every one. The table includes 120,000 or so clones, just under 95% detected once. The germline V and J ends were trimmed by 6 bases and 3 bases, with 8 bases remaining between them. There are 13 residues in the CDR3. Germline V gene lookup returns CDR1 SGHVS and CDR2 FQNEAQ. The sequence was collected from a man aged 25 to 40 in good health. The sequencing input was blood. This chain links TRBV7-8 with TRBJ2-2; D remains unclear. The CDR3 DNA reads TGTGCCAGCAGGGCTCCTGACACCGGGGAGCTGTTTTTT. Translating it yields CASRAPDTGELFF.